This TCR beta chain was sequenced for a study of response to subunit inactivated influenza vaccine. TCRdb re-analysed the RT-PCR reads in MiXCR, keeping a single row per CDR3 protein. The sample has about 530,000 distinct CDR3 sequences, 12% seen once; the top ten hold about 10%. The germline CDR1 and CDR2 sequences are MDHEN and SYDVKM. The CDR3 covers 15 residues. V gave up 7 bases and J gave up 5 bases; unmatched junction bases: 10. This clonotype appeared many times. The specimen was PBMCs from blood, collected on the day of vaccination. This rearrangement joins TRBV28 to TRBJ2-3; 9 nucleotides line up with TRBD1. The source is a man aged 50-60 years who received an inactivated influenza vaccine. The CDR3 coding sequence is TGTGCCAGCATCAAGTCGGACAGGGGTTTAGATACGCAGTATTTT. This sequence encodes CASIKSDRGLDTQYF.